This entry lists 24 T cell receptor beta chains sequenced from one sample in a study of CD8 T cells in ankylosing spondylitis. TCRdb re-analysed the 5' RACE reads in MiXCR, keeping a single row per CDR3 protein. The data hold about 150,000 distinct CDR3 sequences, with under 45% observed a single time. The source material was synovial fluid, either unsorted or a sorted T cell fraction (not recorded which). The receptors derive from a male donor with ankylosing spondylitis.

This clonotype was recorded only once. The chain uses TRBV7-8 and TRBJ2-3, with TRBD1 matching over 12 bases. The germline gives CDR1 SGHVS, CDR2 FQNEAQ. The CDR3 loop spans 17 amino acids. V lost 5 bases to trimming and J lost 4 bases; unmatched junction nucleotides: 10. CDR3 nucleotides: TGTGCCAGCAGCCCACCTCGGGGACAGGGGGCATCAGATACGCAGTATTTT. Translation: CASSPPRGQGASDTQYF.

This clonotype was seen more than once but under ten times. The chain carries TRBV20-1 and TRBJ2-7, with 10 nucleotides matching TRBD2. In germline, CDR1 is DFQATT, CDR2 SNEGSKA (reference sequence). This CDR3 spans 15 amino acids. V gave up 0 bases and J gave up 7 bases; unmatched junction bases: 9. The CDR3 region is CSARDLASGSWEQYF. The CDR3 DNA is TGCAGTGCTAGAGATCTGGCTAGCGGGAGTTGGGAGCAGTACTTC.

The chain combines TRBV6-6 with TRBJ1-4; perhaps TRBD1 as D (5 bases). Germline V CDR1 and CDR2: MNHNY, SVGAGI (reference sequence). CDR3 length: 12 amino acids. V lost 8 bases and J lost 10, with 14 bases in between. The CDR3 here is CASGREWGKLFF. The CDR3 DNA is TGTGCCAGCGGCAGGGAGTGGGGAAAACTGTTTTTT.

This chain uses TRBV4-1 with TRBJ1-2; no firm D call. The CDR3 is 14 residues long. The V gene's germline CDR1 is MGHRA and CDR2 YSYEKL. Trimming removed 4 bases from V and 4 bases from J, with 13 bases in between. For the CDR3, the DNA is TGCGCCAGCAGCCTGGTAGCCGGGAGCTATGGCTACACCTTC. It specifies CASSLVAGSYGYTF.

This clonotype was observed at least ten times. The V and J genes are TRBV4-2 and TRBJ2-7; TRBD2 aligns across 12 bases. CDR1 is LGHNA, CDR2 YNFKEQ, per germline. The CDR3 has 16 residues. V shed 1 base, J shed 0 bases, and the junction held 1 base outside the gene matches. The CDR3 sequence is CASSQGTSGDSYEQYF. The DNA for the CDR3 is TGTGCCAGCAGCCAAGGGACTAGCGGGGACTCCTACGAGCAGTACTTC.

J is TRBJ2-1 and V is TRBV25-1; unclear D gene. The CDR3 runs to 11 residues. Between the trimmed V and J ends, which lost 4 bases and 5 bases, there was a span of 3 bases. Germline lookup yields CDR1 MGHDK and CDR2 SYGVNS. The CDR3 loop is CASSVDNEQFF. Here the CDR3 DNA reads TGTGCCAGCAGTGTCGACAATGAGCAGTTCTTC.

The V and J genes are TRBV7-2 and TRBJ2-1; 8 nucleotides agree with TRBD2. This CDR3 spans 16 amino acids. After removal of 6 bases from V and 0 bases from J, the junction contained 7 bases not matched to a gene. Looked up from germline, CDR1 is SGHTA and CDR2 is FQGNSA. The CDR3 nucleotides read TGTGCCAGCAGTAAACTGAGCGGGAGCTCCTACAATGAGCAGTTCTTC. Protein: CASSKLSGSSYNEQFF. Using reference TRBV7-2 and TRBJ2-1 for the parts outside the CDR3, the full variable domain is GAGVSQSPSNKVTEKGKDVELRCDPISGHTALYWYRQSLGQGLEFLIYFQGNSAPDKSGLPSDRFSAERTGGSVSTLTIQRTQQEDSAVYLCASSKLSGSSYNEQFFGPGTRLTVL.

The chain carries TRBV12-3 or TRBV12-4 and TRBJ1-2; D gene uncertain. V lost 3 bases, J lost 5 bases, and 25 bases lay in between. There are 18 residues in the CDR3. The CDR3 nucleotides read TGTGCCAGCAGTTTGAGTTGGGTCCAATTTGCTGGGCGTTATGGCTACACCTTC. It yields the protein CASSLSWVQFAGRYGYTF.

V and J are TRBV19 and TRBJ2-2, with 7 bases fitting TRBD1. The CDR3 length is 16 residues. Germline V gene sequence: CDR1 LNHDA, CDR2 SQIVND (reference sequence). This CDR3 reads CACSIRGGMNTGELFF. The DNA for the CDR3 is TGTGCTTGTAGTATAAGAGGGGGCATGAACACCGGGGAGCTGTTTTTT. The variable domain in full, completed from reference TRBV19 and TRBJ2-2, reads DGGITQSPKYLFRKEGQNVTLSCEQNLNHDAMYWYRQDPGQGLRLIYYSQIVNDFQKGDIAEGYSVSREKKESFPLTVTSAQKNPTAFYLCACSIRGGMNTGELFFGEGSRLTVL.

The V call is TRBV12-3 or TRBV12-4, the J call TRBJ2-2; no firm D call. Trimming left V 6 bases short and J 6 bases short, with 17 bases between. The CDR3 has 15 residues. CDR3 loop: CASRPTFGGPGELFF. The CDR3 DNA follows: TGTGCCAGCAGACCGACCTTTGGTGGGCCCGGGGAGCTGTTTTTT.

The CDR3 reads CATSRGRMAMNTEAFF. The CDR3 region has the DNA TGTGCCACCAGCAGAGGCCGGATGGCAATGAACACTGAAGCTTTCTTT. The rearrangement uses TRBV15 and TRBJ1-1; D unclear. CDR1 and CDR2 (germline): LNHNV, YYDKDF (reference sequence). The ends were cut back, 1 base at V and 0 bases at J, with 12 bases in the middle. The CDR3 is 16 residues long.

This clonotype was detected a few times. The CDR3 DNA reads TGCAGTGCTAGATCTACTTGGACAGTCAACACAACTAATGAAAAACTGTTTTTT. This encodes CSARSTWTVNTTNEKLFF. The chain has TRBV20-1 and TRBJ1-4; possible D gene TRBD1, 6 bases. The CDR3 covers 18 residues. Deletions cut 2 bases from V and 0 bases from J, with 19 bases between. The V gene's germline CDR1 is DFQATT and CDR2 SNEGSKA (reference sequence).

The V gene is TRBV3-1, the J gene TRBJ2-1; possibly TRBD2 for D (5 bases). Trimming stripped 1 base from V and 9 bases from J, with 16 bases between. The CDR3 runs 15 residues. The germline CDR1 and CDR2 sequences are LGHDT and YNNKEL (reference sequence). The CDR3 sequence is CASSQVVALGGEQFF. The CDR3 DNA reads TGTGCCAGCAGCCAAGTCGTAGCCCTCGGAGGTGAGCAGTTCTTC.

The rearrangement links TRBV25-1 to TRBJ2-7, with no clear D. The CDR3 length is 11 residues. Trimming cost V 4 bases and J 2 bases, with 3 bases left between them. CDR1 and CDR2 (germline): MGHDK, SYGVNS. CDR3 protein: CASSVAYEQYF. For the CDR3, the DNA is TGTGCCAGCAGTGTCGCCTACGAGCAGTACTTC.

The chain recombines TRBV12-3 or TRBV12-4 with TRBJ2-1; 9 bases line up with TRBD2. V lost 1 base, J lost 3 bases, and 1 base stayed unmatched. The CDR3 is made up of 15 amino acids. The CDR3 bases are TGTGCCAGCAGTTTAGGTAGCGGGAGCTACAATGAGCAGTTCTTC. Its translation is CASSLGSGSYNEQFF.

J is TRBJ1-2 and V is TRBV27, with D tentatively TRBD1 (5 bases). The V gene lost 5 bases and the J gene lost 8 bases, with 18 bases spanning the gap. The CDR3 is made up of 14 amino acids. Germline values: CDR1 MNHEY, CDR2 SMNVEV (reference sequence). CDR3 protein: CASSPGMSGTGYTF. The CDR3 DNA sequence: TGTGCCAGCAGTCCCGGGATGTCCGGGACCGGCTACACCTTC.

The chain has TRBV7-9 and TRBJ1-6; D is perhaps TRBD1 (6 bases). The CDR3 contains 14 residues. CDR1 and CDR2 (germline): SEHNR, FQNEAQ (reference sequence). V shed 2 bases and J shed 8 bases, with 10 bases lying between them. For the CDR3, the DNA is TGTGCCAGCAGCTTAAGGGGGTTGCATTCACCCCTCCACTTT. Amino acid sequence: CASSLRGLHSPLHF.

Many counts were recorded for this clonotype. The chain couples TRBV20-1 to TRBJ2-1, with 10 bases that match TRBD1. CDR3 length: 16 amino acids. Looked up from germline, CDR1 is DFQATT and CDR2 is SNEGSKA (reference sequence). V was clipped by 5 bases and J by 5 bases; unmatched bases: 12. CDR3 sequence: CSAYYAGQGIDNEQFF. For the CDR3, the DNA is TGCAGTGCTTACTATGCGGGACAGGGGATAGACAATGAGCAGTTCTTC.

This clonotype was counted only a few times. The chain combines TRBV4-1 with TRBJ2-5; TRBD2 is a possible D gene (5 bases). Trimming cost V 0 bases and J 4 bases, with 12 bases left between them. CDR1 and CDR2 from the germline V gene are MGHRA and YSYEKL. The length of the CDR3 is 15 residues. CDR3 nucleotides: TGCGCCAGCAGCCAAGACCCGGGATCCCGAGAGACCCAGTACTTC. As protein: CASSQDPGSRETQYF.

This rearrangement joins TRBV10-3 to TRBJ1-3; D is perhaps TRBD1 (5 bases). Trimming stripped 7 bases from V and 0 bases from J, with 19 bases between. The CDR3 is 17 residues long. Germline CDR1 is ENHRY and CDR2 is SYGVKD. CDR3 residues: CAITKVWDGSSGNTIYF. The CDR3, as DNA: TGTGCCATCACCAAGGTGTGGGACGGGAGCTCTGGAAACACCATATATTTT.

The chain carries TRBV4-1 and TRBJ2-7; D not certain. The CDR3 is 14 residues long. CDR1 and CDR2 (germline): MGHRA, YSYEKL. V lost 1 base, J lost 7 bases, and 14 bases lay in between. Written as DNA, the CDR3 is TGCGCCAGCAGCCAAGTCCTTGGTATGCGAGAGCAGTACTTC. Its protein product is CASSQVLGMREQYF.

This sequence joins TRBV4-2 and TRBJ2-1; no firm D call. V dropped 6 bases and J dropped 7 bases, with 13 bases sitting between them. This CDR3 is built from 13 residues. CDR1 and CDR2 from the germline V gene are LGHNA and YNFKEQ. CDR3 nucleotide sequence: TGTGCCAGCAGAGGGTCCGGTTCGAATGAGCAGTTCTTC. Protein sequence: CASRGSGSNEQFF.

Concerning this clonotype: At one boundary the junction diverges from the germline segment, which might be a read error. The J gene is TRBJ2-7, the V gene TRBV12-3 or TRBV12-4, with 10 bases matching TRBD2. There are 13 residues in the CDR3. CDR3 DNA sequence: TGTGCCAGCAGTTTAGTTCCTAGCGGGGGAAGGAGCTTC. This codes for CASSLVPSGGRSF.

The DNA of the CDR3 is TGTGCCAGCAGTTTCAATCCAGTCTCTACCTACGAGCAGTACTTC. Protein: CASSFNPVSTYEQYF. V gene TRBV28 combines with J gene TRBJ2-7; D unresolved. V was pared by 3 bases and J by 2 bases, with 14 bases between. This CDR3 has 15 residues. CDR1 is MDHEN, CDR2 SYDVKM, per germline.